The T cell receptor (beta chain) described here comes from a study of cytomegalovirus exposure and HLA in healthy donors. General study points: Both high specificity and high sensitivity reportedly marked the classifier's diagnosis of cytomegalovirus status.

13 Jbeta primers and 60 Vbeta primers were used for the PCR. TCRdb's table, derived via immunoSEQ multiplex PCR, lists solely in-frame clones and lacks some. This table holds approximately 150,000 clones, roughly 80% found once. Concerning this clone itself: What it recognizes is unknown.

Likely unrecorded immune exposures existed in these nominally healthy donors. Germline V gene lookup returns CDR1 MDHEN and CDR2 SYDVKM. V gave up 5 bases and J gave up 3 bases, with 20 bases separating them. The CDR3 is 16 residues long. The chain recombines TRBV28 with TRBJ2-7; tentatively, D is TRBD1 (6 bases). The sequence derives from a man between 45 and 60 years old in good health and CMV-seropositive. Sequencing was done on a sample of PBMCs. This chain's CDR3 is CASSTARDNLGYEQYF. The CDR3 DNA reads TGTGCCAGCAGTACGGCCCGGGACAACCTAGGCTACGAGCAGTACTTC.